This T cell receptor (beta chain) was recovered during a study of blood T cell repertoires in COVID-19. Study at large: The United States, Italy and Spain supplied acute and convalescent COVID-19 samples. From T cells, B-cell-depleted T cells, or PBMCs came the material, which was cDNA or gDNA.

Trimming cost V 7 bases and J 4 bases, with 13 bases left between them. The CDR3 is 13 residues long. Germline-derived CDR1 and CDR2 are LNHDA and SQIVND (reference sequence). Authors' methods: Estimated nucleated cell counts came from reference gene primer amplification. Assay used: immunoSEQ multiplex PCR; TCRdb lists only in-frame clones, some missing. V, J and clone size are taken as reported in that table, and D and trimming were inferred from the DNA itself. The table records about 62,000 clones, around four fifths of them present only once. This TCR derives from a woman aged 45-59 years with active or convalescent COVID-19. The sample was peripheral blood. V and J are TRBV19 and TRBJ1-1; D is undetermined. The CDR3 DNA reads as TGTGCCAGTACTAGGGAGGTAGGCACTGAAGCTTTCTTT. Translated, it gives CASTREVGTEAFF.